This TCR beta chain was observed in a study of beta chain features in type 1 diabetes. TCRB transcripts that were expressed got sequenced, as all of the isolated RNA had been reverse transcribed. The data were produced by immunoSEQ multiplex PCR, yet TCRdb's version contains in-frame clones alone and is incomplete. The sample lists roughly 160,000 clones, around 7.9% occurring once. This clone was observed a handful of times. Its antigen remains unknown. Every donor had blood drawn once into heparin, 100 to 150 mL on average. Germline V gene lookup returns CDR1 SGHRS and CDR2 YFSETQ. V was pared by 6 bases and J by 4 bases, with 10 bases between. CDR3 length equals 12 residues. Study-wide points: TCRB CDR3 length was moderately but significantly reduced in all four CD4+ subsets of Type 1 diabetes patients.

The material sequenced was central memory CD4+ T cells from blood. The V and J genes are TRBV5-1 and TRBJ2-5, with D tentatively TRBD2 (5 bases). The TCR was taken from a man between 18 and 35 years old with type 1 diabetes. The CDR3 region is CASTEGSETQYF. The CDR3, as DNA: TGCGCCAGCACTGAGGGCTCAGAGACCCAGTACTTC.